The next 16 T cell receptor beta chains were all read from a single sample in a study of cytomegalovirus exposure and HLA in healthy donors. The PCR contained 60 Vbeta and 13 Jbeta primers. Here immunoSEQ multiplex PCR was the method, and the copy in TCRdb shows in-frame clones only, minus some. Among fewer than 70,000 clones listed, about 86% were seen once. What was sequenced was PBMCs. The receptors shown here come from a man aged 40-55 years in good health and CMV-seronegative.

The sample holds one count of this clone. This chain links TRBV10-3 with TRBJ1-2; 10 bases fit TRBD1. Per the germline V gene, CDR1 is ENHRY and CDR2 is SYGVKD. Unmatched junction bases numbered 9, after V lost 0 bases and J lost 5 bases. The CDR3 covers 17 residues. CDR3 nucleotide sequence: TGTGCCATCAGTGAGTCGATTAGGACAGGGGGACGGTATGGCTACACCTTC. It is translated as CAISESIRTGGRYGYTF.

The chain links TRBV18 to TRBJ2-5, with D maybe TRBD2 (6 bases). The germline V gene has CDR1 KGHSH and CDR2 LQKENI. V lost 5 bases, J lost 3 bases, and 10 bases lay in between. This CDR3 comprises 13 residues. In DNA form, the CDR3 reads TGTGCCAGCTCATCTTCGGGGGAAGAGACCCAGTACTTC. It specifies CASSSSGEETQYF.

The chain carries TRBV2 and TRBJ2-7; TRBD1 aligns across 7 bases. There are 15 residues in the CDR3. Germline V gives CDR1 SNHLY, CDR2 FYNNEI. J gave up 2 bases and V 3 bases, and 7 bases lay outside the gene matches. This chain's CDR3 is CASSDKWTGPYEQYF. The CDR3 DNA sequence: TGTGCCAGCAGTGATAAGTGGACAGGTCCCTACGAGCAGTACTTC. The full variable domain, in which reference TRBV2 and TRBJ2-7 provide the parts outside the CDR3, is EPEVTQTPSHQVTQMGQEVILRCVPISNHLYFYWYRQILGQKVEFLVSFYNNEISEKSEIFDDQFSVERPDGSNFTLKIRSTKLEDSAMYFCASSDKWTGPYEQYFGPGTRLTVT.

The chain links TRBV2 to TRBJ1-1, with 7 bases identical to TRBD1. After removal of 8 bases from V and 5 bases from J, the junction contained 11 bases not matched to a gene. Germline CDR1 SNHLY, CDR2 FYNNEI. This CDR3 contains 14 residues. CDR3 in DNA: TGTGCCAGCTCGCTGACAGGGTTGGGGACTGAAGCTTTCTTT. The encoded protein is CASSLTGLGTEAFF.

CDR3 DNA sequence: TGTGCCTGGAGTCTGCGGACAGGGGCTGGGGCCAACGTCCTGACTTTC. It encodes CAWSLRTGAGANVLTF. The rearrangement uses TRBV30 and TRBJ2-6; 9 bases match TRBD1. After removal of 2 bases from V and 2 bases from J, the junction contained 4 bases not matched to a gene. Germline lookup yields CDR1 GTSNPN and CDR2 SVGIG (reference sequence). The CDR3 loop spans 16 amino acids.

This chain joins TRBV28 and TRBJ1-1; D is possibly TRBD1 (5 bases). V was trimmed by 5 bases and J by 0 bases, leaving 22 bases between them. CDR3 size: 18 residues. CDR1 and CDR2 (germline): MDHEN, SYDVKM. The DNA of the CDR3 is TGTGCCAGCAGTCCACAAACTGTAAACAGGAGAATGAACACTGAAGCTTTCTTT. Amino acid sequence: CASSPQTVNRRMNTEAFF.

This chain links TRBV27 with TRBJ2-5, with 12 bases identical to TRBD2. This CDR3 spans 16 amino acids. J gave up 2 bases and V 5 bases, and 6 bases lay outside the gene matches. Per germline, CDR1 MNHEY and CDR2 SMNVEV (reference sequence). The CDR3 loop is CASSRTSGAVQETQYF. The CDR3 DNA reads TGTGCCAGCAGTAGGACTAGCGGGGCGGTACAAGAGACCCAGTACTTC.

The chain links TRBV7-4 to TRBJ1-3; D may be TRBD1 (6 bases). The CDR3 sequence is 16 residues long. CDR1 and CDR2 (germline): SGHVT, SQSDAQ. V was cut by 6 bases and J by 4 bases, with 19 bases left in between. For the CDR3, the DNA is TGTGCCAGCAGTCTGGTCGGGGGGGGACAAGGAAACACCATATATTTT. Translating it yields CASSLVGGGQGNTIYF.

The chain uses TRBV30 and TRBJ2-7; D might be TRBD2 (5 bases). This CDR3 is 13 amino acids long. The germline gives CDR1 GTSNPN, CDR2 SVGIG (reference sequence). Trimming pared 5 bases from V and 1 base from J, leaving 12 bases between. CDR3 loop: CAWDIGGSYEQYF. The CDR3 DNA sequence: TGTGCCTGGGACATTGGAGGTTCCTACGAGCAGTACTTC.

For the CDR3, the DNA is TGTGCCAGCAGTCAAAGCCGGGTCCCCTACGAGCAGTACTTC. Amino acid sequence: CASSQSRVPYEQYF. This chain links TRBV6-1 with TRBJ2-7; D unresolved. Germline V gives CDR1 MNHNS, CDR2 SASEGT. The CDR3 consists of 14 residues. V dropped 5 bases and J dropped 2 bases, with 13 bases sitting between them.

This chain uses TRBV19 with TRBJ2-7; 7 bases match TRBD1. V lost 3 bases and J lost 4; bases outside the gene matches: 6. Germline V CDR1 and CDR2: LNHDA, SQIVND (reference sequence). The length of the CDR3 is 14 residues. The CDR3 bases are TGTGCCAGTAGTATTAAACAGGGGTCTTACGAGCAGTACTTC. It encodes CASSIKQGSYEQYF.

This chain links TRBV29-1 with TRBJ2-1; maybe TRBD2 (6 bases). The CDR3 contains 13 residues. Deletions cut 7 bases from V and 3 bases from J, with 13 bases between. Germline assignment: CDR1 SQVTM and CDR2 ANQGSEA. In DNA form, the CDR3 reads TGCAGCGGCCAATGGGGACTCTACAATGAGCAGTTCTTC. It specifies CSGQWGLYNEQFF.

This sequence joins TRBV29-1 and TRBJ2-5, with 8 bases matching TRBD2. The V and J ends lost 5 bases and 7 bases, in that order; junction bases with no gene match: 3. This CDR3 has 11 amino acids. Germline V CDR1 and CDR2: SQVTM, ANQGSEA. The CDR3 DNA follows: TGCAGCGTTACGGGGGGGGCGACCCAGTACTTC. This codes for CSVTGGATQYF.

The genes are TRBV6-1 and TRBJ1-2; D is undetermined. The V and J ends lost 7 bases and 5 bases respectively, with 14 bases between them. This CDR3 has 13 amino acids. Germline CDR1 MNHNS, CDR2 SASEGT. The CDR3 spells CASTPDTGYGYTF. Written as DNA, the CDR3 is TGTGCCAGCACCCCAGACACCGGTTATGGCTACACCTTC.

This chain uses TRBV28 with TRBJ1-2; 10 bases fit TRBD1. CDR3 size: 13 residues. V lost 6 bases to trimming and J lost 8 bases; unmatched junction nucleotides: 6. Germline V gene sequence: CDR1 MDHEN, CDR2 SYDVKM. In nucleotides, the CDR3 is TGTGCCAGCAGGACCGGGACAGGGGCCGGCTACACCTTC. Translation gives CASRTGTGAGYTF.

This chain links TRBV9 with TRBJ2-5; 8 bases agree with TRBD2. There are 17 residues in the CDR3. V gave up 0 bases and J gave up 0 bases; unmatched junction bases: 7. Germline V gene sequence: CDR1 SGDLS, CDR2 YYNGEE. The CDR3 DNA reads TGTGCCAGCAGCGTAGAGGGACTAGGGGCTCACCAAGAGACCCAGTACTTC. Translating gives CASSVEGLGAHQETQYF.